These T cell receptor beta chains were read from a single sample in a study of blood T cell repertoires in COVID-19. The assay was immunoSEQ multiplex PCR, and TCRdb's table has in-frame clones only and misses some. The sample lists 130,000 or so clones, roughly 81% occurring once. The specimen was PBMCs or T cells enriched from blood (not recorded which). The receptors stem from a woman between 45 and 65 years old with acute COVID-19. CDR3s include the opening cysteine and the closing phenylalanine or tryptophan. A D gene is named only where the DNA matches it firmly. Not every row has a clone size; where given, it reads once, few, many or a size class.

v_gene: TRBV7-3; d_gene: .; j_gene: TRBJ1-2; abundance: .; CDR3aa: CASSLNLGGGYTF; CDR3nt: TGTGCCAGCAGCTTAAATCTGGGGGGAGGCTACACCTTC
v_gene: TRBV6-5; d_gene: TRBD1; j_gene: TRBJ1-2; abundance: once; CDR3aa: CASSTQGAVNGYTF; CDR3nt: TGTGCCAGCAGTACACAGGGGGCGGTTAATGGCTACACCTTC
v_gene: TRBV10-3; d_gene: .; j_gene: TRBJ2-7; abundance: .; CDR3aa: CAISDPAGSWEQYF; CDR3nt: TGTGCCATCAGTGACCCAGCCGGGTCTTGGGAGCAGTACTTC
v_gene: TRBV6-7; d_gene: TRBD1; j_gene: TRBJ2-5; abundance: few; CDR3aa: CASSTQGKGETQYF; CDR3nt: TGTGCCAGCAGTACACAGGGGAAAGGGGAGACCCAGTACTTC
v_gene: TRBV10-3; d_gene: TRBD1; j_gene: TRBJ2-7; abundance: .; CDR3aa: CAISEWTGASEQYF; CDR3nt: TGTGCCATCAGTGAGTGGACAGGGGCGTCCGAGCAGTACTTC
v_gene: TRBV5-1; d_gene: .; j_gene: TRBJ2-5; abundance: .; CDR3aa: CASSETGAETQYF; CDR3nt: TGCGCCAGCAGTGAGACGGGAGCAGAGACCCAGTACTTC
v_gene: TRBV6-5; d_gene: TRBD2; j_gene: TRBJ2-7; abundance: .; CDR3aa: CASSSSGGYEQYF; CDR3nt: TGTGCCAGCAGTTCCAGCGGGGGCTACGAGCAGTACTTC
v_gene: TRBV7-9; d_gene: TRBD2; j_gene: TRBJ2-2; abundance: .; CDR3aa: CASSSPLAGGTGELFF; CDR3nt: TGTGCCAGCAGCTCACCGTTAGCGGGAGGCACCGGGGAGCTGTTTTTT
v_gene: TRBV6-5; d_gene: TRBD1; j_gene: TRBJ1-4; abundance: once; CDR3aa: CASARGGAGNEKLFF; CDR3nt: TGTGCCAGCGCTCGAGGGGGCGCCGGGAATGAAAAACTGTTTTTT
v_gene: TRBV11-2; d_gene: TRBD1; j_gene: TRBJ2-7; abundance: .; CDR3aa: CASSPGTGGYEQYF; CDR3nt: TGTGCCAGCAGCCCCGGGACAGGGGGCTACGAGCAGTACTTC
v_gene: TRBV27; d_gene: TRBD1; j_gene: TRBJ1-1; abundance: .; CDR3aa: CASSLTPGTESSEAFF; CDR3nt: TGTGCCAGCAGTTTGACCCCCGGGACAGAATCCTCTGAAGCTTTCTTT
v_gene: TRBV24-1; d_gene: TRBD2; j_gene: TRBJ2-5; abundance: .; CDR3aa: CATSDGLAGVETQYF; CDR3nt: TGTGCCACCAGTGATGGGCTAGCGGGAGTAGAGACCCAGTACTTC
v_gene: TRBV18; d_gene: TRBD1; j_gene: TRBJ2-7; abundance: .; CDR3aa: CASSPQGASYEQYF; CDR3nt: TGTGCCAGCTCACCACAGGGGGCGTCCTACGAGCAGTACTTC
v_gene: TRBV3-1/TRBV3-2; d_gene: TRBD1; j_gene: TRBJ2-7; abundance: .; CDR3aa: CASSAQGRTGAYEQYF; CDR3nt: TGTGCCAGCAGCGCCCAGGGAAGGACAGGAGCCTACGAGCAGTACTTC
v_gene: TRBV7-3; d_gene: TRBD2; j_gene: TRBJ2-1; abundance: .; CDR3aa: CASSVSGTSGGEQFF; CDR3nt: TGTGCCAGCAGCGTCTCCGGGACTAGCGGGGGCGAGCAGTTCTTC
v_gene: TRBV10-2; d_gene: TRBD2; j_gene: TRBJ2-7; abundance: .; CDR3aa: CASSMWDYINHEQYF; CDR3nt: TGCGCCAGCAGTATGTGGGACTACATCAACCACGAGCAGTACTTC
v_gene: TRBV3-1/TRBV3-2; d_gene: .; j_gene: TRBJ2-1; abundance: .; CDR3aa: CASSQVEAEQFF; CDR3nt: TGTGCCAGCAGCCAAGTGGAAGCGGAGCAGTTCTTC
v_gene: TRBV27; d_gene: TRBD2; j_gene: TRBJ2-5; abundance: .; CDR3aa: CASSRLATSETQYF; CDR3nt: TGTGCCAGCAGTAGACTAGCGACGTCAGAGACCCAGTACTTC
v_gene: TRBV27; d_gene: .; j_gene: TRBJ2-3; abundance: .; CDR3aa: CASSEPSVFSTTDTQYF; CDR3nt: TGTGCCAGCAGTGAACCCAGCGTTTTTAGTACCACAGATACGCAGTATTTT
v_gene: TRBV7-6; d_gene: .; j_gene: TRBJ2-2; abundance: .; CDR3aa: CASSSRYGNTGELFF; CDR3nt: TGTGCCAGCAGCAGTAGATACGGGAACACCGGGGAGCTGTTTTTT
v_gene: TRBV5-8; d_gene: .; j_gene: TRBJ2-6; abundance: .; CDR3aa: CASSFLAGANVLTF; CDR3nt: TGTGCCAGCAGCTTCTTAGCGGGGGCCAACGTCCTGACTTTC
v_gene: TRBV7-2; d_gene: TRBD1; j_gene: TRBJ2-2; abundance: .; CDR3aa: CASSFTGVVGELFF; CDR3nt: TGTGCCAGCAGCTTTACAGGGGTTGTCGGGGAGCTGTTTTTT
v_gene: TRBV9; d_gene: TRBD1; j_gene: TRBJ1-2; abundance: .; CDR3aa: CASSADEGQGHGYTF; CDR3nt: TGTGCCAGCAGCGCAGATGAGGGACAGGGCCATGGCTACACCTTC
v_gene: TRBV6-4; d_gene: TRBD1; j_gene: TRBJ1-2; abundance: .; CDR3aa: CASSGQGGGYTF; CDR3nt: TGTGCCAGCAGTGGACAGGGAGGTGGCTACACCTTC
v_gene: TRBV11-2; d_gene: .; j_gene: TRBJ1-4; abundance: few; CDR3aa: CASSPTLRGTATNEKLFF; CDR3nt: TGTGCCAGCAGCCCAACTCTTAGGGGCACAGCAACTAATGAAAAACTGTTTTTT
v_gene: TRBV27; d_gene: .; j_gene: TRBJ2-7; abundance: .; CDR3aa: CASRSLGLEQYF; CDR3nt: TGTGCCAGCAGGTCGCTTGGACTCGAGCAGTACTTC
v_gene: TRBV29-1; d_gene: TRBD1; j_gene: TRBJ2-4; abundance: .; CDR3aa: CSAGQGLAKNIQYF; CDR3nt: TGCAGCGCCGGACAGGGTCTAGCCAAAAACATTCAGTACTTC
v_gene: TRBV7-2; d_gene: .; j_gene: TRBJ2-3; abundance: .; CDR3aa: CASSLGQGGGTDTQYF; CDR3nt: TGTGCCAGCAGCTTAGGCCAGGGTGGCGGCACAGATACGCAGTATTTT
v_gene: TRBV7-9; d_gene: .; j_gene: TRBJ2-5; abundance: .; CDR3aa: CASSLVSGAQETQYF; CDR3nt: TGTGCCAGCAGCTTAGTGTCTGGGGCCCAAGAGACCCAGTACTTC
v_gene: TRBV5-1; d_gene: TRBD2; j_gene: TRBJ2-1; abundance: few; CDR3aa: CASSGTSGSYNEQFF; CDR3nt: TGCGCCAGCAGCGGAACTAGCGGGAGCTACAATGAGCAGTTCTTC
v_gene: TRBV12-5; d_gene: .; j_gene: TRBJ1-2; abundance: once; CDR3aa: CASGPDGRGYGYTF; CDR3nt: TGTGCTAGTGGTCCGGACGGGAGAGGCTATGGCTACACCTTC
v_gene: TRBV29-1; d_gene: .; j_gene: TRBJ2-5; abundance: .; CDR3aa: CSVEWGLQETQYF; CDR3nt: TGCAGCGTTGAATGGGGGCTCCAAGAGACCCAGTACTTC
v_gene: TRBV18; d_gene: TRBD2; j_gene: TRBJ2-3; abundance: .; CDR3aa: CASSTGTSSTDTQYF; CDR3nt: TGTGCCAGCTCAACCGGGACTAGCAGCACAGATACGCAGTATTTT
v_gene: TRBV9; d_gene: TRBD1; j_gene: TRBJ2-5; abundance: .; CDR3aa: CASSLRTGEGETQYF; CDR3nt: TGTGCCAGTTCCCTCAGGACAGGGGAAGGGGAGACCCAGTACTTC
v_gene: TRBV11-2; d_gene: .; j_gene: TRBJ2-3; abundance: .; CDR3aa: CASSQQGLEFDTQYF; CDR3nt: TGTGCCAGCAGCCAACAGGGATTGGAGTTCGATACGCAGTATTTT
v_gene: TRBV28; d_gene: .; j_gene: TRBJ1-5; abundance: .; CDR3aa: CASTSGEGQPQHF; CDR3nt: TGTGCCAGCACGTCAGGGGAGGGACAGCCCCAGCATTTT